The 32 T cell receptor beta chains below all came from one sample that was sequenced in a study of OX40 agonist ivuxolimab in advanced cancers. Assay: immunoSEQ multiplex PCR; the TCRdb copy retains only in-frame clones and omits some. Here the sample spans some 83,000 clones, 75% to 95% being singletons. Sequences were derived from CD4+ or CD8+ T cells sorted from blood, sampled in a trial of the OX40 agonist ivuxolimab. These receptors were taken from an adult with an advanced solid tumor such as melanoma, head and neck, liver or kidney cancer.

The chain links TRBV15 to TRBJ2-3; possible D gene TRBD1, 6 bases. Germline CDR1 is LNHNV and CDR2 is YYDKDF (reference sequence). Trimming removed 0 bases at V and 4 bases at J, with 17 bases between. This CDR3 has 17 residues. CDR3: CATSRDVGRGKADTQYF. CDR3 DNA: TGTGCCACCAGCAGAGATGTGGGAAGGGGGAAGGCAGATACGCAGTATTTT.

The chain combines TRBV2 with TRBJ2-6, with 7 positions matching TRBD1. With 10 bases clipped from V and 0 bases from J, the junction kept 9 bases outside the gene matches. CDR3 length: 16 amino acids. CDR1 and CDR2 (germline): SNHLY, FYNNEI. The CDR3 sequence: CATNRDRRSGANVLTF. The CDR3 region has the DNA TGTGCCACAAACAGGGACAGACGCTCTGGGGCCAACGTCCTGACTTTC.

The chain combines TRBV9 with TRBJ2-5; D not certain. V shed 1 base and J shed 1 base, with 5 bases lying between them. The CDR3 runs to 13 residues. Germline V gene lookup returns CDR1 SGDLS and CDR2 YYNGEE. The CDR3 sequence: CASSVNRQETQYF. The CDR3 nucleotides read TGTGCCAGCAGCGTAAATCGCCAAGAGACCCAGTACTTC.

The rearrangement uses TRBV13 and TRBJ2-7, with TRBD2 matching over 8 bases. The germline CDR1 and CDR2 sequences are PRHDT and FYEKMQ (reference sequence). Losses at the gene ends were 6 bases for V and 7 bases for J; bases not matched to a gene: 20. The CDR3 spans 17 residues. CDR3 in amino acids: CASRQRGEGTRAREQYF. The CDR3 coding sequence is TGTGCCAGCAGGCAGAGGGGGGAGGGGACTAGGGCTCGGGAGCAGTACTTC.

The chain employs TRBV4-3 and TRBJ2-5, with TRBD1 matching over 9 bases. The germline CDR1 and CDR2 sequences are LGHNA and YSLEER. This CDR3 has 13 amino acids. Trimming cost V 3 bases and J 4 bases; bases outside gene matches: 0. The CDR3 loop reads CASSQGQGETQYF. The DNA for the CDR3 is TGCGCCAGCAGCCAGGGACAGGGAGAGACCCAGTACTTC.

This sequence joins TRBV11-2 and TRBJ2-5, with D hard to call. Germline values: CDR1 SGHAT, CDR2 FQNNGV. Trimming cost V 3 bases and J 2 bases, with 7 bases left between them. This CDR3 spans 13 amino acids. This CDR3 is CASSFRIQETQYF. The CDR3 DNA follows: TGTGCCAGCAGCTTTAGGATTCAAGAGACCCAGTACTTC.

This chain uses TRBV28 with TRBJ1-2; D is unclear. Germline assignment: CDR1 MDHEN and CDR2 SYDVKM. The V gene lost 6 bases and the J gene lost 6 bases, with 8 bases spanning the gap. The CDR3 is 11 amino acids. The CDR3 DNA sequence: TGTGCCAGCAGCCCCCCGCATGGCTACACCTTC. Its protein product is CASSPPHGYTF.

With respect to this clone: The same CDR3 also results from other DNA sequences found in this sample. The chain combines TRBV9 with TRBJ2-3, with D unresolved. CDR3 length equals 11 residues. The ends were cut back, 4 bases at V and 1 base at J, with 1 base in the middle. Germline V lookup: CDR1 SGDLS, CDR2 YYNGEE. CDR3 sequence reads: CASSRTDTQYF. In DNA, the CDR3 is TGTGCCAGCAGCCGCACAGATACGCAGTATTTT. The full variable domain, rest sourced from reference TRBV9 and TRBJ2-3, is DSGVTQTPKHLITATGQRVTLRCSPRSGDLSVYWYQQSLDQGLQFLIQYYNGEERAKGNILERFSAQQFPDLHSELNLSSLELGDSALYFCASSRTDTQYFGPGTRLTVL.

This clone was found once. The rearrangement joins TRBV6-6 to TRBJ2-5; TRBD1 or TRBD2 may be the D gene (5 bases each). Per the germline V gene, CDR1 is MNHNY and CDR2 is SVGAGI (reference sequence). The CDR3 is made up of 14 amino acids. Between the trimmed V and J ends, which lost 2 bases and 10 bases, there was a span of 17 bases. CDR3 residues: CASSYADTGIVQYF. The CDR3 DNA follows: TGTGCCAGCAGTTACGCGGACACGGGAATTGTCCAGTACTTC.

This chain joins TRBV5-1 and TRBJ1-2; the match to TRBD1 covers 8 bases. The germline CDR1 and CDR2 sequences are SGHRS and YFSETQ. After removal of 3 bases from V and 8 bases from J, the junction contained 21 bases not matched to a gene. The CDR3 covers 18 residues. The CDR3: CASSSIRTSGGAVRGYTF. As DNA, the CDR3 is TGCGCCAGCAGCTCCATCAGAACCTCAGGGGGCGCAGTGAGAGGCTACACCTTC.

The chain employs TRBV29-1 and TRBJ1-2, with a tentative D call TRBD1 (6 bases). Germline CDR1 reads SQVTM; CDR2 reads ANQGSEA. The germline V and J ends were trimmed by 7 bases and 3 bases, with 15 bases remaining between them. The CDR3 extends over 13 amino acids. This chain's CDR3 is CSGYTGSDYGYTF. The DNA for the CDR3 is TGCAGCGGGTATACAGGGAGTGACTATGGCTACACCTTC. Drawing the rest from reference TRBV29-1 and TRBJ1-2, the complete variable domain is SAVISQKPSRDICQRGTSLTIQCQVDSQVTMMFWYRQQPGQSLTLIATANQGSEATYESGFVIDKFPISRPNLTFSTLTVSNMSPEDSSIYLCSGYTGSDYGYTFGSGTRLTVV.

The chain uses TRBV6-1 and TRBJ2-7, with D possibly being TRBD1 (6 bases). Trimming took off 5 bases at V and 2 bases at J, with 13 bases between the two ends. The CDR3 runs to 14 residues. Germline CDR1 and CDR2: MNHNS and SASEGT. The chain's CDR3 is CASSFRGSAYEQYF. The DNA for the CDR3 is TGTGCCAGCAGTTTCAGGGGAAGCGCCTACGAGCAGTACTTC.

This chain connects TRBV7-9 to TRBJ2-3, with 8 bases identical to TRBD1. This CDR3 region has 14 residues. Per the germline V gene, CDR1 is SEHNR and CDR2 is FQNEAQ (reference sequence). The junction had 3 bases not matched to a gene; V was cut back by 5 bases and J by 2 bases. CDR3 amino acids: CASSTQGVTDTQYF. The CDR3 nucleotides are TGTGCCAGCAGCACACAGGGGGTCACAGATACGCAGTATTTT.

The chain recombines TRBV6-5 with TRBJ1-5; unclear D gene. The V end was cut by 0 bases, the J end by 0 bases, with 9 bases between. There are 16 residues in the CDR3. Germline V lookup: CDR1 MNHEY, CDR2 SVGAGI. In DNA form, the CDR3 reads TGTGCCAGCAGTTACTCCTCACAACATAGCAATCAGCCCCAGCATTTT. Residues: CASSYSSQHSNQPQHF.

The J gene is TRBJ1-1, the V gene TRBV28; unclear D gene. In germline, CDR1 is MDHEN, CDR2 SYDVKM. This CDR3 has 11 residues. V dropped 6 bases and J dropped 11 bases, with 13 bases sitting between them. For the CDR3, the DNA is TGTGCCAGCAGCCTTCACCCCTGGGCTTTCTTT. This codes for CASSLHPWAFF.

The chain is built from TRBV19 and TRBJ2-1; no firm D call. This CDR3 has 12 amino acids. V lost 6 bases and J 7 bases, leaving 10 bases between the germline ends. The V gene's germline CDR1 is LNHDA and CDR2 SQIVND (reference sequence). CDR3 protein: CASSPVQNEQFF. CDR3 bases: TGTGCCAGTAGCCCCGTTCAGAATGAGCAGTTCTTC.

The rearrangement joins TRBV4-3 to TRBJ1-3; D is ambiguous. Trimming cost V 0 bases and J 0 bases, with 9 bases left between them. Germline V gene lookup returns CDR1 LGHNA and CDR2 YSLEER. The CDR3 is made up of 16 amino acids. CDR3 nucleotides: TGCGCCAGCAGCCAAGATTCAGTATTCTCTGGAAACACCATATATTTT. Protein product: CASSQDSVFSGNTIYF.

V gene TRBV30 combines with J gene TRBJ1-2; D gene unclear. CDR1 and CDR2 (germline): GTSNPN, SVGIG (reference sequence). With 0 bases removed from V and 0 bases from J, the gap between germline ends came to 5 bases. The CDR3 sequence is 13 residues long. The CDR3 coding sequence is TGTGCCTGGAGTGTTTCGACTAACTATGGCTACACCTTC. Amino acid sequence: CAWSVSTNYGYTF. The whole variable domain, filled in from reference TRBV30 and TRBJ1-2, reads SQTIHQWPATLVQPVGSPLSLECTVEGTSNPNLYWYRQAAGRGLQLLFYSVGIGQISSEVPQNLSASRPQDRQFILSSKKLLLSDSGFYLCAWSVSTNYGYTFGSGTRLTVV.

The chain recombines TRBV21-1 with TRBJ2-7. TRBV21-1 is deemed a pseudogene. The CDR3 has 11 residues. This chain's CDR3 is CATKHTGEQYV. The CDR3 DNA sequence: TGTGCCACTAAGCATACGGGCGAGCAGTACGTC.

The chain carries TRBV27 and TRBJ2-1, with 8 bases identical to TRBD2. CDR3 length: 19 amino acids. The ends lost 2 bases at V and 5 bases at J; junction bases unmatched: 17. Germline CDR1 MNHEY, CDR2 SMNVEV (reference sequence). In DNA form, the CDR3 reads TGTGCCAGCAGTTTAACGGGAGGGGCCCGGTTGCGGATGGACAATGAGCAGTTCTTC. It codes for CASSLTGGARLRMDNEQFF.

The chain links TRBV10-2 to TRBJ2-2; no definite D call. This CDR3 region has 15 residues. The V gene's germline CDR1 is WSHSY and CDR2 SAAADI. V was clipped by 1 base and J by 3 bases, with 9 bases between them. The CDR3 protein is CASSEFITYTGELFF. Here the CDR3 DNA reads TGCGCCAGCAGTGAGTTTATAACGTACACCGGGGAGCTGTTTTTT.

The chain couples TRBV4-3 to TRBJ2-3; D might be TRBD1 (5 bases). Trimming removed 2 bases at V and 2 bases at J, with 20 bases between. The CDR3 extends over 18 amino acids. CDR1 and CDR2 (germline): LGHNA, YSLEER. The CDR3 reads CASSQLLDSAGPTDTQYF. Written as DNA, the CDR3 is TGCGCCAGCAGCCAACTCCTAGACAGCGCCGGCCCCACAGATACGCAGTATTTT.

The chain links TRBV5-6 to TRBJ2-3; D uncertain. Germline CDR1 reads SGHDT; CDR2 reads YYEEEE. V lost 0 bases and J 3 bases, leaving 2 bases between the germline ends. The CDR3 totals 12 residues. The CDR3 loop reads CASSLETDTQYF. CDR3 in DNA: TGTGCCAGCAGCTTGGAGACAGATACGCAGTATTTT.

The chain has TRBV13 and TRBJ2-3, with a weak D call TRBD1 (6 bases). From germline, CDR1 is PRHDT and CDR2 FYEKMQ (reference sequence). The CDR3 is 13 residues long. Trimming left V 4 bases short and J 2 bases short, with 7 bases between. The CDR3 loop reads CASSSGDTDTQYF. CDR3 coding DNA: TGTGCCAGCAGCTCAGGGGACACAGATACGCAGTATTTT.

This chain joins TRBV4-1 and TRBJ1-5, with D unresolved. The CDR3 loop spans 16 amino acids. Per the germline V gene, CDR1 is MGHRA and CDR2 is YSYEKL. V dropped 0 bases and J dropped 3 bases, with 12 bases sitting between them. CDR3 sequence reads: CASSQEVSSFNQPQHF. The DNA for the CDR3 is TGCGCCAGCAGCCAAGAGGTTTCCAGTTTCAATCAGCCCCAGCATTTT.

The V gene is TRBV28, the J gene TRBJ1-5; D uncertain. The CDR3 has 11 amino acids. Germline CDR1 is MDHEN and CDR2 is SYDVKM. With 6 bases removed from V and 8 bases from J, the gap between germline ends came to 8 bases. The CDR3 spells CASRTLEPQHF. The CDR3 DNA is TGTGCCAGCAGGACCCTAGAGCCCCAGCATTTT.

This clone occurred once. J is TRBJ2-7 and V is TRBV28; 12 bases match TRBD2. Germline CDR1 is MDHEN and CDR2 is SYDVKM. The CDR3 is 17 residues long. The V segment lost 2 bases and the J segment 0 bases; nucleotides outside the gene matches: 5. The CDR3 DNA reads TGTGCCAGCAGTTTAGGACTAGCGGGGAGCCTCTCCTACGAGCAGTACTTC. Protein product: CASSLGLAGSLSYEQYF.

The chain couples TRBV28 to TRBJ1-3; 9 bases fit TRBD1. CDR1 and CDR2 from the germline V gene are MDHEN and SYDVKM. The CDR3 extends over 15 amino acids. After removal of 5 bases from V and 8 bases from J, the junction contained 10 bases not matched to a gene. The chain's CDR3 is CASSPNRGLGDTIYF. DNA of the CDR3: TGTGCCAGCAGTCCCAACAGGGGGCTCGGGGACACCATATATTTT.

This chain uses TRBV9 with TRBJ2-1; the D gene is possibly TRBD2 (5 bases). Germline V CDR1 and CDR2: SGDLS, YYNGEE. This CDR3 is built from 14 residues. The V end lost 1 base, the J end lost 4 bases, and 9 bases lay between the germline ends. CDR3 sequence reads: CASSVISGYNEQFF. Written as DNA, the CDR3 is TGTGCCAGCAGCGTAATAAGCGGTTACAATGAGCAGTTCTTC. The full variable domain, in which reference TRBV9 and TRBJ2-1 provide the parts outside the CDR3, is DSGVTQTPKHLITATGQRVTLRCSPRSGDLSVYWYQQSLDQGLQFLIQYYNGEERAKGNILERFSAQQFPDLHSELNLSSLELGDSALYFCASSVISGYNEQFFGPGTRLTVL.

This clone was seen more than once but under ten times. This chain connects TRBV27 to TRBJ1-6; 9 nucleotides align to TRBD1. The J segment lost 10 bases and the V segment lost 4 bases, leaving 11 bases of the junction unmatched. Germline lookup yields CDR1 MNHEY and CDR2 SMNVEV (reference sequence). This CDR3 is 16 amino acids long. CDR3 sequence: CASSSPRTGDFSPLHF. The CDR3 nucleotides read TGTGCCAGCAGTTCTCCTCGGACAGGGGATTTCTCACCCCTCCACTTT.

The chain joins TRBV30 to TRBJ2-1; 15 nucleotides agree with TRBD2. Germline V gene sequence: CDR1 GTSNPN, CDR2 SVGIG (reference sequence). V gave up 1 base and J gave up 1 base; unmatched junction bases: 5. The CDR3 is 18 residues long. Written as DNA, the CDR3 is TGTGCCTGGAGTGGGACTAGCGGGAGGGCGGGATCCTACAATGAGCAGTTCTTC. This translates into CAWSGTSGRAGSYNEQFF.

The chain uses TRBV7-8 and TRBJ1-1, with 9 bases matching TRBD1. This CDR3 contains 15 residues. V dropped 8 bases and J dropped 0; count of bases not matched to a gene: 7. The germline V gene has CDR1 SGHVS and CDR2 FQNEAQ. Here the CDR3 reads CASPGDRELNTEAFF. The CDR3 region has the DNA TGTGCCAGCCCAGGGGACAGGGAATTGAACACTGAAGCTTTCTTT.